This TCR beta chain is drawn from a study of CD8 T cells in ankylosing spondylitis. Study-level findings and limits: In synovial fluid and blood from reactive arthritis, some motif variants were previously reported. In ankylosing spondylitis blood, a motif of about eight highly homologous TCR beta variants appeared characteristic.

This clonotype was seen only a few times. Antigen: not known. MiXCR was run by TCRdb on the 5' RACE reads, yielding one entry per CDR3 protein. This sample has 650,000 to 800,000 distinct CDR3 sequences, with around a fifth found just once. CDR3 size: 15 residues. Germline assignment: CDR1 SGHRS and CDR2 YFSETQ. The V gene lost 4 bases and the J gene lost 5 bases, with 13 bases spanning the gap. The sample taken for sequencing was blood, either unsorted or a sorted T cell fraction (not recorded which). The clonotype originates from a male donor with ankylosing spondylitis. The V gene is TRBV5-1, the J gene TRBJ1-6, with D perhaps matching TRBD1 (5 bases). CDR3 amino acids: CASSRLSGDNSPLHF. The CDR3 DNA reads TGCGCCAGCAGCCGCCTGTCGGGGGATAATTCACCCCTCCACTTT.